This T cell receptor (beta chain) is drawn from a study of glioma-infiltrating T cells after dendritic cell vaccination. This clone came up a few times. The antigen is undetermined. Time point reported: after dendritic cell vaccination, including at tumor progression/relapse. Isocitrate dehydrogenase mutation was absent in all glioblastoma patients. Study-level points and caveats: Higher TCR clonality did not directly relate to longer survival. The cohort had few patients with full blood and tumor sets.

TCRB CDR3 was amplified from 2 ug genomic DNA or less. Repertoires were generated with immunoSEQ multiplex PCR, while TCRdb's copy carries only in-frame clones and drops some. Of 55,000 to 75,000 clones in the sample, around 83% were seen once. This TCR came from a human donor with glioblastoma. The sequencing used blood, collected after dendritic cell vaccination.

CDR3 nucleotide sequence: TGTGCCAGCAATAGGGGAAGGGATGAAAAACTGTTTTTT. Translation: CASNRGRDEKLFF. This chain joins TRBV6-6 and TRBJ1-4, with D maybe TRBD1 (5 bases). Trimming removed 7 bases from V and 6 bases from J, with 12 bases in between. Germline-derived CDR1 and CDR2 are MNHNY and SVGAGI (reference sequence). This CDR3 spans 13 amino acids.